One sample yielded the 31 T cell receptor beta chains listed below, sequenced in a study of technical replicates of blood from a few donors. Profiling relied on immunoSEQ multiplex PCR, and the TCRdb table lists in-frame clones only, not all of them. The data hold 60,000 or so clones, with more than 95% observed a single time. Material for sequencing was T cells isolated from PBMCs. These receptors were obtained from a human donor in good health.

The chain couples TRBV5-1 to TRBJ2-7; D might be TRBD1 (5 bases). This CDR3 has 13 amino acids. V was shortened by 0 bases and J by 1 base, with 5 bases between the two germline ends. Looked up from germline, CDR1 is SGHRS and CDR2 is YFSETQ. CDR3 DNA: TGCGCCAGCAGCTTGGAGGGGTCCTACGAGCAGTACTTC. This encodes CASSLEGSYEQYF.

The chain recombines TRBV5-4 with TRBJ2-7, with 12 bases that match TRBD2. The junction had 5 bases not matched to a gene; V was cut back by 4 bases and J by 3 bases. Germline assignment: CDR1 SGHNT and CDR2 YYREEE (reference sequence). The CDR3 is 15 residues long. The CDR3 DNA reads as TGTGCCAGCAGCCCGGGGACTAGCGGGCGCTACGAGCAGTACTTC. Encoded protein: CASSPGTSGRYEQYF.

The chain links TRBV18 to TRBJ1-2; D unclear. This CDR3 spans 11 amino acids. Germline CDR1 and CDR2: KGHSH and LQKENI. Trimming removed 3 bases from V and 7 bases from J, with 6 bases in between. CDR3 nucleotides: TGTGCCAGCTCACCCGGTGGTGGCTACACCTTC. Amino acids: CASSPGGGYTF.

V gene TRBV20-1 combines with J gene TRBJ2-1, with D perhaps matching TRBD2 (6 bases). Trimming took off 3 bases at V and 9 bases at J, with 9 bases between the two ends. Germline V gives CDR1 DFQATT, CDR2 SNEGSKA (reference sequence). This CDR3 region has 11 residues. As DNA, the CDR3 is TGCAGTGCTAGCTTAGCGGTTGAGCAGTTCTTC. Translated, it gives CSASLAVEQFF.

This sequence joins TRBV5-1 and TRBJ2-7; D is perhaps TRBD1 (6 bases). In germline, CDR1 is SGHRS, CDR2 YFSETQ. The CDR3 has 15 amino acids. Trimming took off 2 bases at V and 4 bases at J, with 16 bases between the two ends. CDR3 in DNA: TGCGCCAGCAGCTTAGGGACAAACCTTGCTTACGAGCAGTACTTC. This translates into CASSLGTNLAYEQYF.

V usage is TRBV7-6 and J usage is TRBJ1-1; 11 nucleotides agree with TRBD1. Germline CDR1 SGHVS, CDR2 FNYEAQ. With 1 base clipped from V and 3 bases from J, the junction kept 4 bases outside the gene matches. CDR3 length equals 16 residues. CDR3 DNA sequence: TGTGCCAGCAGCTTAGGGACAGGGGGCGCGGACACTGAAGCTTTCTTT. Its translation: CASSLGTGGADTEAFF.

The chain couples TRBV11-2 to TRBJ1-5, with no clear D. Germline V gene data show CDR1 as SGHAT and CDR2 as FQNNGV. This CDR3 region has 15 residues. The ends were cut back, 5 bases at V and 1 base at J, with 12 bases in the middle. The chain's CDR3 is CASSHGPRSNQPQHF. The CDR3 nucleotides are TGTGCCAGCAGCCATGGCCCCAGGAGCAATCAGCCCCAGCATTTT. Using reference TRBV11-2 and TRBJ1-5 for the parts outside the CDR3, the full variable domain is EAGVAQSPRYKIIEKRQSVAFWCNPISGHATLYWYQQILGQGPKLLIQFQNNGVVDDSQLPKDRFSAERLKGVDSTLKIQPAKLEDSAVYLCASSHGPRSNQPQHFGDGTRLSIL.

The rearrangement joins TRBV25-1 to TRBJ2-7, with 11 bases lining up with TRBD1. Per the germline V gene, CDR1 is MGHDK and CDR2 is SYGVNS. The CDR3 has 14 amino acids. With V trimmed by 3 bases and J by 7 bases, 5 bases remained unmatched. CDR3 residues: CASSEDRGLGEQYF. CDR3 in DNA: TGTGCCAGCAGTGAGGACAGGGGGCTGGGAGAGCAGTACTTC.

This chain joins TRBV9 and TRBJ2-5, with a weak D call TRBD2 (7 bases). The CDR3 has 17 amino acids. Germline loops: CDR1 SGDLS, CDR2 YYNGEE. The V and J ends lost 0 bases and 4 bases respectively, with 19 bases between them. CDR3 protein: CASSVGLGGLLIETQYF. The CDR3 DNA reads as TGTGCCAGCAGCGTAGGATTGGGGGGGCTTTTGATAGAGACCCAGTACTTC.

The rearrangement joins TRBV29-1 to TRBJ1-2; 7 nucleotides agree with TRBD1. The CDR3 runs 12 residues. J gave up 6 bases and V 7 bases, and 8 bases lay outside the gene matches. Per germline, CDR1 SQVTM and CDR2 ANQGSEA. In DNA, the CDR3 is TGCAGCGACCTGACAGGGAAGGATGGCTACACCTTC. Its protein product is CSDLTGKDGYTF.

The CDR3 coding sequence is TGTGCCAGCAGTCCATATAAACAGGCACCAACCTATGGCTACACCTTC. The encoded protein is CASSPYKQAPTYGYTF. The chain recombines TRBV28 with TRBJ1-2; a weak D match, TRBD1 (5 bases). Looked up from germline, CDR1 is MDHEN and CDR2 is SYDVKM. V was trimmed by 5 bases and J by 4 bases, leaving 20 bases between them. This CDR3 spans 16 amino acids.

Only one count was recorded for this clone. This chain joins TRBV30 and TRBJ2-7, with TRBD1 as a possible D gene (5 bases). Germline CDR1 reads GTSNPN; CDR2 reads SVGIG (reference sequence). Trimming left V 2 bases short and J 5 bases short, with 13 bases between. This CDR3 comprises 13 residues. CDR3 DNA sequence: TGTGCCTGGAGTCTTTTCAGGGCCCACGAGCAGTACTTC. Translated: CAWSLFRAHEQYF.

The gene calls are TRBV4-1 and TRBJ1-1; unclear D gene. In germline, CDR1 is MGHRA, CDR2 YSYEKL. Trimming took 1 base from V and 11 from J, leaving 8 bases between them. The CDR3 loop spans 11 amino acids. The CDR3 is CASSQAQEAFF. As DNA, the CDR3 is TGCGCCAGCAGCCAAGCCCAAGAGGCTTTCTTT.

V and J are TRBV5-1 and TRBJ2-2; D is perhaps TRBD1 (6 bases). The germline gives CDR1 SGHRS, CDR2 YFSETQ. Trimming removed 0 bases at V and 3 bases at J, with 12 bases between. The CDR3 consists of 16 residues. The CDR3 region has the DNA TGCGCCAGCAGCTTGGTCCAGGGGCAGGACACCGGGGAGCTGTTTTTT. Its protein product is CASSLVQGQDTGELFF.

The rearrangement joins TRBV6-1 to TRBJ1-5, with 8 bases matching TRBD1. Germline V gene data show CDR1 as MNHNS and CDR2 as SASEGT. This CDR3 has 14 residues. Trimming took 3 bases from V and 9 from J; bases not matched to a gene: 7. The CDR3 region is CASSDPGGVPPQHF. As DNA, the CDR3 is TGTGCCAGCAGTGACCCAGGGGGCGTTCCGCCCCAGCATTTT.

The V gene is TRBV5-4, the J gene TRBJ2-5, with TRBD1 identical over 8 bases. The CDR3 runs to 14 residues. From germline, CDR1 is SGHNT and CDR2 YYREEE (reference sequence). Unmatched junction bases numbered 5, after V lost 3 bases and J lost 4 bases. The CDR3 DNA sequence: TGTGCCAGCAGCTCGACAGGGGACGGAGAGACCCAGTACTTC. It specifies CASSSTGDGETQYF.

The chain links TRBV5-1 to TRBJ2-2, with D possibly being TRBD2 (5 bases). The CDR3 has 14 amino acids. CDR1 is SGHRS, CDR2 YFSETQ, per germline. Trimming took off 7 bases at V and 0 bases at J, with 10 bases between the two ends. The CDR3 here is CASETTPNTGELFF. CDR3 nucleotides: TGCGCCAGCGAGACTACTCCGAACACCGGGGAGCTGTTTTTT.

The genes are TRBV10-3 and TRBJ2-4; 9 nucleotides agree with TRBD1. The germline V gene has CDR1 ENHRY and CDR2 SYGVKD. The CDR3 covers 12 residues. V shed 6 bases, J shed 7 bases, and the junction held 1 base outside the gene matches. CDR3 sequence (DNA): TGTGCCATCAGCACAGGGGGCAACATTCAGTACTTC. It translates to CAISTGGNIQYF.

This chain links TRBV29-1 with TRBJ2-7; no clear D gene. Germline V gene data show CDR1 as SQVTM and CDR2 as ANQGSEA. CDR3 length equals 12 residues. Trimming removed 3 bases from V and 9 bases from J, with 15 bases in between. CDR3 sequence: CSVETLATVQYF. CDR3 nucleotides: TGCAGCGTTGAGACCTTAGCCACTGTGCAGTACTTC.

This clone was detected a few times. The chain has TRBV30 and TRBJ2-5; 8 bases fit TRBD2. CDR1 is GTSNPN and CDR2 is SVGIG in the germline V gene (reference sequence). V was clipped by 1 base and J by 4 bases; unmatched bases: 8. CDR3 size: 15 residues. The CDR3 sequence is CAWSEGLGISETQYF. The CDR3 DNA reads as TGTGCCTGGAGTGAGGGACTAGGGATTTCAGAGACCCAGTACTTC. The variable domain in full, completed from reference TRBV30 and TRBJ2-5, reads SQTIHQWPATLVQPVGSPLSLECTVEGTSNPNLYWYRQAAGRGLQLLFYSVGIGQISSEVPQNLSASRPQDRQFILSSKKLLLSDSGFYLCAWSEGLGISETQYFGPGTRLLVL.

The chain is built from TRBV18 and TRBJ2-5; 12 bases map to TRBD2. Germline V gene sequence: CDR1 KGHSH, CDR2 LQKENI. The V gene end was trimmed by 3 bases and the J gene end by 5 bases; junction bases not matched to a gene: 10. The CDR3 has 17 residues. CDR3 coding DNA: TGTGCCAGCTCACCTTCTCTCCGAGGGACTAGCGGGGAGACCCAGTACTTC. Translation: CASSPSLRGTSGETQYF.

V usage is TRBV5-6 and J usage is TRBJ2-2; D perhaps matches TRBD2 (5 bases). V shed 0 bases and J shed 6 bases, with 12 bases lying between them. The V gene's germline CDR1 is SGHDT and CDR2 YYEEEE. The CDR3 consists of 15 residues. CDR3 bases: TGTGCCAGCAGCTTGGAACCCGGGAAGTCCGGGGAGCTGTTTTTT. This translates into CASSLEPGKSGELFF.

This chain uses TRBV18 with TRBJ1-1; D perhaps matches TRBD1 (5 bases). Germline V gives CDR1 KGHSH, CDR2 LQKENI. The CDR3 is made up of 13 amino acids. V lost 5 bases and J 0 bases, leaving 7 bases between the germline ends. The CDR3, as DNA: TGTGCCAGCTCATTGGACATGAACACTGAAGCTTTCTTT. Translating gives CASSLDMNTEAFF.

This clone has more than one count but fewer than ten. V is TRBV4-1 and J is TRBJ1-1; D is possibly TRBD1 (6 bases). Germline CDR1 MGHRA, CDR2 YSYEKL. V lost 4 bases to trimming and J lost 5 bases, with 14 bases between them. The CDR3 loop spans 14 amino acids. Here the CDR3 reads CASSLVQGVTEAFF. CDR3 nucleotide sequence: TGCGCCAGCAGCCTAGTACAGGGAGTTACTGAAGCTTTCTTT.

Here the CDR3 reads CAWWFRGLGTEAFF. DNA of the CDR3: TGTGCCTGGTGGTTTCGGGGTTTGGGCACTGAAGCTTTCTTT. The V gene is TRBV30, the J gene TRBJ1-1; D gene ambiguous. The CDR3 loop spans 14 amino acids. Trimming left V 5 bases short and J 4 bases short, with 17 bases between. CDR1 is GTSNPN, CDR2 SVGIG, per germline (reference sequence).

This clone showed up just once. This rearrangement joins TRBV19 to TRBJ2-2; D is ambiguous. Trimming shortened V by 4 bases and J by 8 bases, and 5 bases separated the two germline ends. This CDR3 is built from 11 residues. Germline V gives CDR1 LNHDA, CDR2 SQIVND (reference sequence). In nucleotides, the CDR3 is TGTGCCAGTAGTACGGGTGGGGAGCTGTTTTTT. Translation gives CASSTGGELFF.

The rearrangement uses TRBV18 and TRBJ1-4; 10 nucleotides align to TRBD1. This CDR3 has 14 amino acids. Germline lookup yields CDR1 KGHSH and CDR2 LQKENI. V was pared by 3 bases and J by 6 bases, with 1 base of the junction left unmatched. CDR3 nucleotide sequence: TGTGCCAGCTCACCGGACAGGGGGGATGAAAAACTGTTTTTT. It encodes CASSPDRGDEKLFF.

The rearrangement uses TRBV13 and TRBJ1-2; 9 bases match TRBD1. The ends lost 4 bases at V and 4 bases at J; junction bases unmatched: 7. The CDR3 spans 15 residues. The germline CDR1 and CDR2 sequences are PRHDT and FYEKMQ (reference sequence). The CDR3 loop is CASSSRQGVSYGYTF. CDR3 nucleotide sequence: TGTGCCAGCAGCTCTCGACAGGGGGTGTCCTATGGCTACACCTTC.

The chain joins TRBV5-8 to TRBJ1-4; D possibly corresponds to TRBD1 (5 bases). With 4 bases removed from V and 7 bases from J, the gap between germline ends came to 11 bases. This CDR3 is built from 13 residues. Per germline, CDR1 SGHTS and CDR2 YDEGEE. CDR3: CASSLRGAEKLFF. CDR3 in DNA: TGTGCCAGCAGCCTCCGCGGGGCTGAAAAACTGTTTTTT.

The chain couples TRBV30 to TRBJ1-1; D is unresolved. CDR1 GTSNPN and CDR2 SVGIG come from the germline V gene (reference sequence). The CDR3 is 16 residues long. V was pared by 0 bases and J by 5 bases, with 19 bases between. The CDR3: CAWSVVGEGGSTEAFF. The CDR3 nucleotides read TGTGCCTGGAGTGTAGTCGGGGAAGGTGGGTCGACTGAAGCTTTCTTT. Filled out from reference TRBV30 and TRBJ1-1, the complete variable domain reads SQTIHQWPATLVQPVGSPLSLECTVEGTSNPNLYWYRQAAGRGLQLLFYSVGIGQISSEVPQNLSASRPQDRQFILSSKKLLLSDSGFYLCAWSVVGEGGSTEAFFGQGTRLTVV.

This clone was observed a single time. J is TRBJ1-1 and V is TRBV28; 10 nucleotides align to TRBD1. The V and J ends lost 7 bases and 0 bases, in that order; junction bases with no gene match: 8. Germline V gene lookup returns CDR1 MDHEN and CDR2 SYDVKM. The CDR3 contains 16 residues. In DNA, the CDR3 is TGTGCCAGCAAATATAGGACAGGGGGATTGAACACTGAAGCTTTCTTT. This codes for CASKYRTGGLNTEAFF.